This TCR beta chain was sequenced for a study of T cells in Graves' hyperthyroidism and ophthalmopathy. Study-level background: The authors collected peripheral blood at initial diagnosis, before any treatment.

Diagnosing involved the use of clinical symptoms, serum thyroxine and TRAb, thyroid ultrasound and orbital computed tomography. This clonotype was seen many times. Its antigen is as yet unknown. There are 16 residues in the CDR3. V shed 5 bases, J shed 3 bases, and the junction held 13 bases outside the gene matches. CDR1 and CDR2 (germline): SGHVT, SQSDAQ. Study-level points and caveats: Among thyroid clonotypes expanded above 0.001, most also appeared in blood.

From RNA transcripts, TCR beta CDR3 regions were amplified. A set of HTBI primers served as the primers for a first-round RT-PCR of the TCR CDR3. TCRdb re-analysed the multiplex PCR reads in MiXCR, keeping a single row per CDR3 protein. In the table there are about 740,000 distinct CDR3 sequences, around 13% of which are singletons. The V call is TRBV7-4, the J call TRBJ2-7; 7 bases are a match to TRBD1. The TCR sequence derives from a young woman with Graves' hyperthyroidism. Sequencing was performed on blood. This CDR3 reads CASSLPGYRGLYEQYF. The CDR3 nucleotides are TGTGCCAGCAGCCTCCCGGGGTACAGGGGCCTCTACGAGCAGTACTTC. Using reference TRBV7-4 and TRBJ2-7 for the parts outside the CDR3, the full variable domain is GAGVSQSPRYKVAKRGRDVALRCDSISGHVTLYWYRQTLGQGSEVLTYSQSDAQRDKSGRPSGRFSAERPERSVSTLKIQRTEQGDSAVYLCASSLPGYRGLYEQYFGPGTRLTVT.